This T cell receptor beta chain appears in the sequencing data of a study of T cells after yellow fever vaccination. Germline assignment: CDR1 MNHEY and CDR2 SMNVEV (reference sequence). The CDR3 runs 17 residues. V trimming: 8 bases; J trimming: 5 bases; junction bases outside the gene matches: 16. TCRdb itself ran the 5' RACE reads through MiXCR, one entry per CDR3 protein. The sample lists roughly 60,000 distinct CDR3 sequences; approximately 7.7% were seen once. There are a few counts of this clonotype. The TCR sequence derives from a man in his late teens or twenties who received the YFV17D yellow fever vaccine. The J gene is TRBJ2-5, the V gene TRBV27, with 11 bases fitting TRBD1. The specimen comprised CD8+ T cells sorted from PBMCs, sampled on the day of the first yellow fever vaccination. DNA of the CDR3: TGTGCCAGCTCGCTTCTTGGTGGACAGGGGGCCGGTGAGACCCAGTACTTC. Translated: CASSLLGGQGAGETQYF.